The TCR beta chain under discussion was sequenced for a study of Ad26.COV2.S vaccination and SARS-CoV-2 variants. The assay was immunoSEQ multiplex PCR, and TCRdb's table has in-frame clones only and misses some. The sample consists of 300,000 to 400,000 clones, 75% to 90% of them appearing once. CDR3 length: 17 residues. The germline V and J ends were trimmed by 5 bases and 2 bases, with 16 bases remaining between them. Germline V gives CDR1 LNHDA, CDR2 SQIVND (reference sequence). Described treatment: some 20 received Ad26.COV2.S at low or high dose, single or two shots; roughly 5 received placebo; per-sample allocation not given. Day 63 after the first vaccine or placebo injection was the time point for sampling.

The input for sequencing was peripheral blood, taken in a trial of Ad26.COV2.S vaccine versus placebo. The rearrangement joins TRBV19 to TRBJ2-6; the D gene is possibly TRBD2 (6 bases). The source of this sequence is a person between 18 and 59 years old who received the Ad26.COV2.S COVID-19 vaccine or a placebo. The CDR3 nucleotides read TGTGCCAGTAGTCTCGAGGGACTCCAGCCTGGGGCCAACGTCCTGACTTTC. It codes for CASSLEGLQPGANVLTF.